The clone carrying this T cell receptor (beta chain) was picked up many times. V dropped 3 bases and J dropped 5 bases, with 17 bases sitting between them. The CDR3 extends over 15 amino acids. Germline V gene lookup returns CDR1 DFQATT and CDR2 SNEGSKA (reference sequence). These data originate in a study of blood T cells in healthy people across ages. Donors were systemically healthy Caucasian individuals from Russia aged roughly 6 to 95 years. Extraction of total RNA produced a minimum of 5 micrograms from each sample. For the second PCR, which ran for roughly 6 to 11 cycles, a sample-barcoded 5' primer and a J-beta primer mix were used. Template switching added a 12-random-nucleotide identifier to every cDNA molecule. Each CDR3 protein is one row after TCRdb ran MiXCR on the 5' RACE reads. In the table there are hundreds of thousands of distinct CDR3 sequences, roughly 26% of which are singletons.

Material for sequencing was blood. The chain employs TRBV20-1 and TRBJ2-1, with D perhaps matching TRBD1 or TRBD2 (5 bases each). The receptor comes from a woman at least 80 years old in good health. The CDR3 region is CSASIPGPGNNEQFF. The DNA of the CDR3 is TGCAGTGCTAGCATCCCGGGACCCGGGAACAATGAGCAGTTCTTC.